These 3 T cell receptor beta chains originate from one sample sequenced in a study of cytomegalovirus exposure and HLA in healthy donors. Primers for the PCR totalled 60 Vbeta and 13 Jbeta. Method: immunoSEQ multiplex PCR; TCRdb's copy keeps in-frame clones and lacks some. Among around 120,000 clones listed, approximately 72% were seen once. Source material: PBMCs. These receptors were collected from a woman in her forties or fifties in good health and CMV-seropositive.

The J gene is TRBJ1-1, the V gene TRBV5-1, with D possibly TRBD1 on 5 matching bases. Trimming shortened V by 2 bases and J by 1 base, and 6 bases separated the two germline ends. CDR1 and CDR2 (germline): SGHRS, YFSETQ. There are 13 residues in the CDR3. CDR3 in DNA: TGCGCCAGCAGCTTTCAGGGGAACACTGAAGCTTTCTTT. It encodes CASSFQGNTEAFF.

V usage is TRBV5-1 and J usage is TRBJ2-5; D is perhaps TRBD1 (6 bases). The CDR3 consists of 14 residues. The V and J ends lost 1 base and 5 bases respectively, with 12 bases between them. Germline V gene sequence: CDR1 SGHRS, CDR2 YFSETQ. Here the CDR3 reads CASSLFRGEETQYF. CDR3 sequence (DNA): TGCGCCAGCAGCTTGTTCAGGGGTGAGGAGACCCAGTACTTC.

This CDR3 is CASSFLPAAYEQYF. For the CDR3, the DNA is TGTGCCAGCAGCTTTTTGCCCGCAGCCTACGAGCAGTACTTC. V is TRBV7-2 and J is TRBJ2-7; D not resolved. Germline assignment: CDR1 SGHTA and CDR2 FQGNSA. The ends were cut back, 3 bases at V and 2 bases at J, with 11 bases in the middle. The CDR3 runs to 14 residues.